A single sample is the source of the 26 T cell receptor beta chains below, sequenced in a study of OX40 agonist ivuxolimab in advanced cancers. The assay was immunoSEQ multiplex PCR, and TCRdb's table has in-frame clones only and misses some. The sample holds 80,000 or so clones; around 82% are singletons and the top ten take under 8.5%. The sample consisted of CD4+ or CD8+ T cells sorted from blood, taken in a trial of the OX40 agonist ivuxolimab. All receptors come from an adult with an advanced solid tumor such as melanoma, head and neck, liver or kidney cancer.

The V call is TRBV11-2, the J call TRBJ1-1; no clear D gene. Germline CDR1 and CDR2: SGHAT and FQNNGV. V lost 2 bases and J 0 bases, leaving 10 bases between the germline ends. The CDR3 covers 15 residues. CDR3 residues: CASSLKAPMNTEAFF. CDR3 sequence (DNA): TGTGCCAGCAGCTTAAAGGCTCCTATGAACACTGAAGCTTTCTTT.

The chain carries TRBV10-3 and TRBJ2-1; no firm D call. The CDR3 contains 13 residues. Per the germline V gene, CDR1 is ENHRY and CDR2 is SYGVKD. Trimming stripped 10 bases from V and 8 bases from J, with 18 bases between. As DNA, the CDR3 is TGTGCCACGAACCCGATAGTAGGCGATGAGCAGTTCTTC. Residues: CATNPIVGDEQFF.

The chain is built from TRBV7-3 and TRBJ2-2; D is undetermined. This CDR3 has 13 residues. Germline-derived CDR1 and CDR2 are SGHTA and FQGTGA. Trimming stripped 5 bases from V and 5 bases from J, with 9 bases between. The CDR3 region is CASSIGFTGELFF. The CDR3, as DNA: TGTGCCAGCAGCATTGGATTTACCGGGGAGCTGTTTTTT.

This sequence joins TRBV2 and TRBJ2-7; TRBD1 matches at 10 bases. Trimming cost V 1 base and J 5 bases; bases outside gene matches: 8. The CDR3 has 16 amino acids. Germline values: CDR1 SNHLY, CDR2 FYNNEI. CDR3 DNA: TGTGCCAGCAGTGAAGAGGGACAGGGGTTTAGGAACGAGCAGTACTTC. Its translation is CASSEEGQGFRNEQYF.

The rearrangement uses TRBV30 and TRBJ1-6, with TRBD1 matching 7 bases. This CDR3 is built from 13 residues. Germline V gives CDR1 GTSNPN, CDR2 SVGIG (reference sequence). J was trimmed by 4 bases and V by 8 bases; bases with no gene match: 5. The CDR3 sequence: CATEGQYNSPLHF. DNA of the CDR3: TGTGCCACAGAGGGACAGTATAATTCACCCCTCCACTTT.

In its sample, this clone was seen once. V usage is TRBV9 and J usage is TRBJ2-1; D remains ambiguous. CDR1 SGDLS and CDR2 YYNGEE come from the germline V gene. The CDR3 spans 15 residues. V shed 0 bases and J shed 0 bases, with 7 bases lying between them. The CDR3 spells CASSVGRSSYNEQFF. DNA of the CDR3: TGTGCCAGCAGCGTAGGGCGGAGCTCCTACAATGAGCAGTTCTTC.

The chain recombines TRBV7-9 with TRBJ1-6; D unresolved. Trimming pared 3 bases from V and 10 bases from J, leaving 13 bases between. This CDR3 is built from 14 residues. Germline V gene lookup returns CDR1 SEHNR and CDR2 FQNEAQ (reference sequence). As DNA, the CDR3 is TGTGCCAGCAGCTTTCCCATGGGAAAATCACCCCTCCACTTT. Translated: CASSFPMGKSPLHF.

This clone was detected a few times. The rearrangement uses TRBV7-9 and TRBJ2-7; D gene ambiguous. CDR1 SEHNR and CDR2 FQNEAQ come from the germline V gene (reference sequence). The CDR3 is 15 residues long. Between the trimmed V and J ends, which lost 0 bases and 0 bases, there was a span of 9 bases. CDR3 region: CASSLASQSSYEQYF. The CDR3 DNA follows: TGTGCCAGCAGCTTAGCATCACAGAGCTCCTACGAGCAGTACTTC.

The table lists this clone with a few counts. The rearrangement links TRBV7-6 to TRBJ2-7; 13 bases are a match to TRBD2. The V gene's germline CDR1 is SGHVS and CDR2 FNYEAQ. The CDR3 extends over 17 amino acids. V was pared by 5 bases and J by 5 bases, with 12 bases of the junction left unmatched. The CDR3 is CASSLGTSGIVSHEQYF. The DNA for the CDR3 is TGTGCCAGCAGCCTAGGGACTAGCGGGATCGTGTCCCACGAGCAGTACTTC.

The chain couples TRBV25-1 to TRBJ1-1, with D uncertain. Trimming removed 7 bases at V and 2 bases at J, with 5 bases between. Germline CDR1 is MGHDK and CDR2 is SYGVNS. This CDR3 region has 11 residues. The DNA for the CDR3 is TGTGCCAGCATGCGTAACACTGAAGCTTTCTTT. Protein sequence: CASMRNTEAFF.

The CDR3 DNA reads TGTGCCAGCAGTGACCCAGGGCGGAGGAGCACAGATACGCAGTATTTT. Translation gives CASSDPGRRSTDTQYF. The chain couples TRBV25-1 to TRBJ2-3; D is tentatively TRBD1 or TRBD2 (5 bases each). CDR3 length: 16 amino acids. The V and J ends lost 3 bases and 0 bases respectively, with 13 bases between them. Germline assignment: CDR1 MGHDK and CDR2 SYGVNS.

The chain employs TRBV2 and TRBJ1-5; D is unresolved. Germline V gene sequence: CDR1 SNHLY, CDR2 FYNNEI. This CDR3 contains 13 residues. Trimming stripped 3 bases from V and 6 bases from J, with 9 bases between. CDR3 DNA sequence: TGTGCCAGCAGTGACGAAGGGATTCAGCCCCAGCATTTT. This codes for CASSDEGIQPQHF.

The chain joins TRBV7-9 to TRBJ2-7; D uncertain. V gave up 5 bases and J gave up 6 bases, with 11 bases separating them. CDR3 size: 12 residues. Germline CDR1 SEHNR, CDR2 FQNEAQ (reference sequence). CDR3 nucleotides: TGTGCCAGCAGCCCGGACCTATTCGAGCAGTACTTC. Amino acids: CASSPDLFEQYF. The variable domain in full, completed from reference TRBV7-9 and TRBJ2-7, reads DTGVSQNPRHKITKRGQNVTFRCDPISEHNRLYWYRQTLGQGPEFLTYFQNEAQLEKSRLLSDRFSAERPKGSFSTLEIQRTEQGDSAMYLCASSPDLFEQYFGPGTRLTVT.

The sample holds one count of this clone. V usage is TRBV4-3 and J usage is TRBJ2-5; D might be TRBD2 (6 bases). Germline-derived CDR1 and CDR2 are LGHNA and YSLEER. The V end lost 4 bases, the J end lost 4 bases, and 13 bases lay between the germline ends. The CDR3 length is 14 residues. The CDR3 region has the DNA TGCGCCAGCAGCCTCCGCGGGGCGGGAGAGACCCAGTACTTC. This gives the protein CASSLRGAGETQYF.

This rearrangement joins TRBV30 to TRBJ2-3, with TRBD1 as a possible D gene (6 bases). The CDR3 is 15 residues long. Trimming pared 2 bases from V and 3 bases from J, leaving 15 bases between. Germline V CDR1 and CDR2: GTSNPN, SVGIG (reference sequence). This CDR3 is CAWSTTGIWTDTQYF. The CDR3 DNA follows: TGTGCCTGGAGTACAACAGGGATTTGGACAGATACGCAGTATTTT.

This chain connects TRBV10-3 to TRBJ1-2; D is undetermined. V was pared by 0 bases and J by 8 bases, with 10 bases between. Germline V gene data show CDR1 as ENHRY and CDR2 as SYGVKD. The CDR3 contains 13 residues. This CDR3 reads CAISESHTRGYTF. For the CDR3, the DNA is TGTGCCATCAGTGAGTCCCACACTCGGGGCTACACCTTC.

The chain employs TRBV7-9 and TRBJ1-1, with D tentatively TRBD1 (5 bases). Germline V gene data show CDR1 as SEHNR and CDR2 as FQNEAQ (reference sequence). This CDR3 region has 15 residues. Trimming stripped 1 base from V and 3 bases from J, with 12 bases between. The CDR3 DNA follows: TGTGCCAGCAGCTTAGGGGGCGGGGCAGACACTGAAGCTTTCTTT. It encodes CASSLGGGADTEAFF.

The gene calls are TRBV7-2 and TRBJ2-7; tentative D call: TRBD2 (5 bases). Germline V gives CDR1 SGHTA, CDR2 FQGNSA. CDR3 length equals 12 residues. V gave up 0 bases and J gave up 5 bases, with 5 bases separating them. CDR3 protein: CASSLAGDEQYF. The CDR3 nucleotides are TGTGCCAGCAGCTTAGCGGGAGACGAGCAGTACTTC.

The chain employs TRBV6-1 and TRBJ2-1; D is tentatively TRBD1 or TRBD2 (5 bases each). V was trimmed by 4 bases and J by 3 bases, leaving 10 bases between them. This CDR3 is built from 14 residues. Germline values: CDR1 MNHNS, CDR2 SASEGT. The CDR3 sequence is CASSVGDGYNEQFF. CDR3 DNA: TGTGCCAGCAGTGTGGGGGACGGCTACAATGAGCAGTTCTTC.

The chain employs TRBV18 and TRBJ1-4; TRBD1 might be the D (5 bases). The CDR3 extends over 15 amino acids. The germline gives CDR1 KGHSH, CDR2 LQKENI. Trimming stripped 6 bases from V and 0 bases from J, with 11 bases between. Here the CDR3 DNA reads TGTGCCAGCTCCCCAGACAGACCAACTAATGAAAAACTGTTTTTT. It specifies CASSPDRPTNEKLFF.

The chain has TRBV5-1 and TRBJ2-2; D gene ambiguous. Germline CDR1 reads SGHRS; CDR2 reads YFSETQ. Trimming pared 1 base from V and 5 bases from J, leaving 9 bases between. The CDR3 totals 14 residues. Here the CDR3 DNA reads TGCGCCAGCAGCTTGTTAGCAGCTACCGGGGAGCTGTTTTTT. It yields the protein CASSLLAATGELFF.

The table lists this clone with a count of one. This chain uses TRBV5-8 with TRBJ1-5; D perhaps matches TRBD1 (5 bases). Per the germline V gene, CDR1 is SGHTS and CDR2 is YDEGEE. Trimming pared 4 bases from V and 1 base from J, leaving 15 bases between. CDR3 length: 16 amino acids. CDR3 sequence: CASSVGTSLSNQPQHF. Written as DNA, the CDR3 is TGTGCCAGCAGCGTGGGGACCTCCCTGAGCAATCAGCCCCAGCATTTT.

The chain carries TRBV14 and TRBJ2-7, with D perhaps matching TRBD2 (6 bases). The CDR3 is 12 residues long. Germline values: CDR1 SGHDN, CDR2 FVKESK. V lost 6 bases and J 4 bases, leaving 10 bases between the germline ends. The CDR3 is CASSRTIYEQYF. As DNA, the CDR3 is TGTGCCAGCAGTCGGACTATATACGAGCAGTACTTC.

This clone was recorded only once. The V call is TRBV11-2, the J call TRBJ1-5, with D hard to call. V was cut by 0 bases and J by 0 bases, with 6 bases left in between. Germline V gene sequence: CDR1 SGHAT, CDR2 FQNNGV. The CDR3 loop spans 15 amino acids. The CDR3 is CASSLDAPSNQPQHF. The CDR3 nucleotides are TGTGCCAGCAGCTTAGACGCACCTAGCAATCAGCCCCAGCATTTT.

DNA of the CDR3: TGTGCCAGCTCACTTACGACAGGGGAGGGTACTGAAGCTTTCTTT. It codes for CASSLTTGEGTEAFF. The V gene is TRBV18, the J gene TRBJ1-1; TRBD1 matches 8 bases. The CDR3 runs to 15 residues. Germline CDR1 is KGHSH and CDR2 is LQKENI. Trimming removed 4 bases from V and 5 bases from J; junction bases left unmatched: 9. The full variable domain, with the rest looked up from reference TRBV18 and TRBJ1-1, is NAGVMQNPRHLVRRRGQEARLRCSPMKGHSHVYWYRQLPEEGLKFMVYLQKENIIDESGMPKERFSAEFPKEGPSILRIQQVVRGDSAAYFCASSLTTGEGTEAFFGQGTRLTVV.

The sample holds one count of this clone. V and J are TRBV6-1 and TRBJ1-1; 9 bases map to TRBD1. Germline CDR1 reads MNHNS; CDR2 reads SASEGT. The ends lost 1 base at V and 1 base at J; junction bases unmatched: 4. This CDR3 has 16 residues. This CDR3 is CASSEGTGVANTEAFF. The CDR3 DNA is TGTGCCAGCAGTGAAGGGACAGGGGTGGCGAACACTGAAGCTTTCTTT.